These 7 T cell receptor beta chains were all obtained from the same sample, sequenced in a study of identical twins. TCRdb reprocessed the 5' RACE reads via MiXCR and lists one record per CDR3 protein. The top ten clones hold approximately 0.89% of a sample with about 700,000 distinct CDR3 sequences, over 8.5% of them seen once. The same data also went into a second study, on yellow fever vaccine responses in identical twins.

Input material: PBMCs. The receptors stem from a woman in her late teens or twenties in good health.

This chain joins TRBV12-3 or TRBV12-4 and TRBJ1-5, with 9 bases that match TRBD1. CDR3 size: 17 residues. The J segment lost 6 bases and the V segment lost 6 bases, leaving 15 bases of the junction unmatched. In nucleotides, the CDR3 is TGTGCCAGCAGGCTGAACCCGGGACAGGGTTTTTCTCAGCCCCAGCATTTT. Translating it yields CASRLNPGQGFSQPQHF.

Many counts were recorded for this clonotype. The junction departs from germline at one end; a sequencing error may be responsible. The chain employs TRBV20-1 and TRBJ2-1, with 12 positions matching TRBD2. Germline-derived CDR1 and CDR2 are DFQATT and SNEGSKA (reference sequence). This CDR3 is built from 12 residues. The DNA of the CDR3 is TGCAGTGCTACCGGACTAGCGGGAAGTACCCCTTTC. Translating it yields CSATGLAGSTPF.

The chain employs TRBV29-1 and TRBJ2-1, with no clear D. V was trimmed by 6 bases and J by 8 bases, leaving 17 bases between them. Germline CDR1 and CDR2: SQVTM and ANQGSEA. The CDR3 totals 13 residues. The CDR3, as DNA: TGCAGCGTCCCCCCCAGCATAAAAGATGAGCAGTTCTTC. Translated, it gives CSVPPSIKDEQFF.

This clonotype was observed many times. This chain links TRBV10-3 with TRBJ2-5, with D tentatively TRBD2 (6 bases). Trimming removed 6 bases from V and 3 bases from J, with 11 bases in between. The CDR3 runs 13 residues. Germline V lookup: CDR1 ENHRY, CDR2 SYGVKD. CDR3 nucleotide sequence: TGTGCCATCAGGCAAGGAGGGAAAGAGACCCAGTACTTC. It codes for CAIRQGGKETQYF.

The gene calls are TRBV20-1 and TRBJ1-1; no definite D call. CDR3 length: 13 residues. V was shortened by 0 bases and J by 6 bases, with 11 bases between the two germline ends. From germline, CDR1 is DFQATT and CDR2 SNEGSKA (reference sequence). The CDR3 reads CSARDRSVSEAFF. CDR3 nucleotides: TGCAGTGCTAGAGATCGATCGGTCTCTGAAGCTTTCTTT.

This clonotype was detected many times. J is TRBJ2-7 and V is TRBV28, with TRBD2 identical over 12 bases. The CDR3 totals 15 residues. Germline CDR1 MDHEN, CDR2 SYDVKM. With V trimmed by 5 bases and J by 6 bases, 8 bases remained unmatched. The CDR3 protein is CASSPLGLAGSEQYF. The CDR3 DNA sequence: TGTGCCAGCAGTCCGCTTGGACTAGCGGGATCCGAGCAGTACTTC.

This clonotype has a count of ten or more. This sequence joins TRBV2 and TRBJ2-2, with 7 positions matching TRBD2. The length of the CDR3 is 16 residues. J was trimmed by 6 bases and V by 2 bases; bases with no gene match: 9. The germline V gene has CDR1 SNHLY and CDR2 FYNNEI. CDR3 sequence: CASSEYGREKAGELFF. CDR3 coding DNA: TGTGCCAGCAGTGAATATGGGCGGGAGAAGGCCGGGGAGCTGTTTTTT. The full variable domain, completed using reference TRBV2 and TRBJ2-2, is EPEVTQTPSHQVTQMGQEVILRCVPISNHLYFYWYRQILGQKVEFLVSFYNNEISEKSEIFDDQFSVERPDGSNFTLKIRSTKLEDSAMYFCASSEYGREKAGELFFGEGSRLTVL.